This T cell receptor (beta chain) stems from a study of T cell repertoires in cytomegalovirus infection. Looking at the study overall: Indications of both CMV infection and matching HLA type were provided by public TCR beta signatures.

This clonotype was counted only a few times. Antigen: not known. V lost 6 bases, J lost 0 bases, and 12 bases lay in between. There are 14 residues in the CDR3. Germline CDR1 reads DFQATT; CDR2 reads SNEGSKA (reference sequence). TCRdb re-derived calls from the reads in MiXCR, one entry per CDR3 protein. The repertoire consists of hundreds of thousands of distinct CDR3 sequences, with under 20% occurring once and the leading ten covering around 12%. Study conclusions and caveats: CMV-specific TCR beta clonotypes restricted by HLA-C dominated the ex vivo response. Cumulated frequencies of public TCR beta families served to identify carriers of CMV plus the relevant HLA.

This sequence was found in a human donor in good health (CMV status not recorded). Some clones in this sample may be carry-over from other donors' samples. The sample comprised PBMCs. The rearrangement links TRBV20-1 to TRBJ2-1; the D gene is possibly TRBD2 (6 bases). CDR3: CSAGLPSSYNEQFF. DNA of the CDR3: TGCAGTGCGGGACTGCCAAGCTCCTACAATGAGCAGTTCTTC.